The 14 T cell receptor beta chains below come from one sample, sequenced in a study of somatic mutations in cytotoxic T cells in rheumatoid arthritis. Produced via immunoSEQ multiplex PCR; TCRdb's table is partial and in-frame only. The sample carries 6,000 to 7,500 clones, less than 75% recorded once. Sample: CD8+ T cells sorted from blood. The origin of the receptors is a woman between 45 and 65 years old in good health.

The chain employs TRBV9 and TRBJ2-2; 11 bases match TRBD2. CDR1 is SGDLS and CDR2 is YYNGEE in the germline V gene. This CDR3 has 16 amino acids. Trimming took 6 bases from V and 0 from J; bases not matched to a gene: 4. The CDR3 DNA sequence: TGTGCCAGCAACCTAGCGGGGGGAACGAACACCGGGGAGCTGTTTTTT. Protein product: CASNLAGGTNTGELFF.

The chain combines TRBV4-1 with TRBJ2-2, with D possibly matching TRBD1 (5 bases). The V end lost 1 base, the J end lost 3 bases, and 12 bases lay between the germline ends. The CDR3 covers 16 residues. Germline V gene sequence: CDR1 MGHRA, CDR2 YSYEKL. CDR3 DNA sequence: TGCGCCAGCAGCCAAGCCCTTCAGGGCTACACCGGGGAGCTGTTTTTT. Its translation is CASSQALQGYTGELFF.

The chain has TRBV4-2 and TRBJ1-1, with TRBD1 matching over 7 bases. The trim removed 5 bases at V and 6 bases at J, leaving 6 bases unmatched. The CDR3 sequence is 13 residues long. The V gene's germline CDR1 is LGHNA and CDR2 YNFKEQ. The CDR3 region is CASSIGGRAEAFF. CDR3 coding DNA: TGTGCCAGCAGCATAGGGGGCAGAGCTGAAGCTTTCTTT.

The chain combines TRBV13 with TRBJ2-3; 9 nucleotides line up with TRBD2. Germline CDR1 reads PRHDT; CDR2 reads FYEKMQ (reference sequence). The CDR3 is 19 amino acids. The V gene end was trimmed by 0 bases and the J gene end by 4 bases; junction bases not matched to a gene: 14. The CDR3 DNA is TGTGCCAGCAGCTTAGGCGGCGGTAGCGGGGGATGGGTCGCAGATACGCAGTATTTT. Its translation: CASSLGGGSGGWVADTQYF.

The chain couples TRBV10-3 to TRBJ2-4, with TRBD1 identical over 7 bases. V lost 0 bases, J lost 9 bases, and 8 bases stayed unmatched. In germline, CDR1 is ENHRY, CDR2 SYGVKD. This CDR3 is 15 amino acids long. Here the CDR3 DNA reads TGTGCCATCAGTGAGTCGAGGGGGCCCCTCCCCATTCAGTACTTC. Translating gives CAISESRGPLPIQYF.

V is TRBV21-1 and J is TRBJ2-2; the table's D call, TRBD2, has no DNA check behind it. TRBV21-1 is shown as a pseudogene. There are 17 residues in the CDR3. CDR3 nucleotides: TGTGCCAGCAACCCCCTGGGGAGGGGGTTGGACACCGGGGAGCTGTTTTTT. Residues: CASNPLGRGLDTGELFF.

The chain is built from TRBV7-8 and TRBJ1-1; D gene uncertain. The V and J ends lost 1 base and 5 bases respectively, with 8 bases between them. The CDR3 runs 13 residues. CDR1 is SGHVS, CDR2 FQNEAQ, per germline. The CDR3 sequence is CASSLDPGTEAFF. DNA of the CDR3: TGTGCCAGCAGCTTAGACCCGGGGACTGAAGCTTTCTTT.

The rearrangement uses TRBV20-1 and TRBJ1-2; D not resolved. This CDR3 contains 11 residues. Trimming stripped 3 bases from V and 5 bases from J, with 7 bases between. CDR1 is DFQATT, CDR2 SNEGSKA, per germline (reference sequence). DNA of the CDR3: TGCAGTGCTAGTATCGGGTATGGCTACACCTTC. It specifies CSASIGYGYTF.

The chain joins TRBV6-6 to TRBJ2-7; 10 bases fit TRBD1. Per germline, CDR1 MNHNY and CDR2 SVGAGI (reference sequence). The length of the CDR3 is 15 residues. The J segment lost 6 bases and the V segment lost 0 bases, leaving 5 bases of the junction unmatched. The CDR3 coding sequence is TGTGCCAGCAGTTACTCCCGGACAGGGGGTTCCGAGCAGTACTTC. Translated: CASSYSRTGGSEQYF.

This rearrangement joins TRBV9 to TRBJ2-3; 12 bases are shared with TRBD2. The CDR3 has 16 amino acids. CDR1 and CDR2 from the germline V gene are SGDLS and YYNGEE. The J segment lost 3 bases and the V segment lost 3 bases, leaving 5 bases of the junction unmatched. The CDR3 loop is CASSATSGGLTDTQYF. The CDR3 bases are TGTGCCAGCAGCGCGACTAGCGGGGGCCTTACAGATACGCAGTATTTT.

The CDR3 DNA reads as TGTGCCAGCAGCTCGCCCAATGTGGAGAGTCCGAACCCCAATCAGCCCCAGCATTTT. Encoded protein: CASSSPNVESPNPNQPQHF. This rearrangement joins TRBV7-2 to TRBJ1-5; D remains unclear. Germline loops: CDR1 SGHTA, CDR2 FQGNSA. Trimming cost V 4 bases and J 3 bases, with 25 bases left between them. This CDR3 is 19 amino acids long.

The J gene is TRBJ2-1, the V gene TRBV12-5; 11 nucleotides line up with TRBD1. Germline values: CDR1 LGHNT, CDR2 FRNRAP. J gave up 5 bases and V 2 bases, and 14 bases lay outside the gene matches. This CDR3 contains 19 residues. The CDR3 here is CASGLPPGTGGYIHNEQFF. The CDR3 nucleotides are TGTGCTAGTGGTTTGCCGCCAGGGACAGGGGGATACATCCACAATGAGCAGTTCTTC.

The J gene is TRBJ2-1, the V gene TRBV10-3; possibly TRBD2 for D (7 bases). The CDR3 is made up of 17 amino acids. Trimming pared 0 bases from V and 4 bases from J, leaving 16 bases between. Germline loops: CDR1 ENHRY, CDR2 SYGVKD. Here the CDR3 DNA reads TGTGCCATCAGTGAGTCGACAGGACTAGGGGGATACAATGAGCAGTTCTTC. Its translation is CAISESTGLGGYNEQFF.

V gene TRBV25-1 combines with J gene TRBJ2-2, with 10 nucleotides matching TRBD1. The germline gives CDR1 MGHDK, CDR2 SYGVNS. This CDR3 comprises 15 residues. V trimming: 3 bases; J trimming: 6 bases; junction bases outside the gene matches: 4. The CDR3: CASSEPGQGSGELFF. The CDR3 nucleotides read TGTGCCAGCAGTGAGCCGGGACAGGGGTCCGGGGAGCTGTTTTTT. Drawing the rest from reference TRBV25-1 and TRBJ2-2, the complete variable domain is EADIYQTPRYLVIGTGKKITLECSQTMGHDKMYWYQQDPGMELHLIHYSYGVNSTEKGDLSSESTVSRIRTEHFPLTLESARPSHTSQYLCASSEPGQGSGELFFGEGSRLTVL.